The clone carrying this T cell receptor (beta chain) was seen ten or more times. Its antigen is not known. The investigators reverse transcribed all of the isolated RNA, so they sequenced expressed TCRB transcripts. Profiling relied on immunoSEQ multiplex PCR, and the TCRdb table lists in-frame clones only, not all of them. The sample records nearly 350,000 clones, roughly 8% being singletons. Germline CDR1 and CDR2: MGHDK and SYGVNS. V was cut by 4 bases and J by 7 bases, with 14 bases left in between. The CDR3 runs 13 residues. This sample is drawn from a study of beta chain features in type 1 diabetes. Study-level results: Junctions at VDJ sites from type 1 diabetes patients had fewer insertions and more deletions.

This TCR was sampled from a woman between 18 and 29 years old in good health. This chain uses TRBV25-1 with TRBJ2-7; D unclear. The sample taken for sequencing was central memory CD4+ T cells from blood. CDR3 loop: CASSVLSSTEQYF. The CDR3 coding sequence is TGTGCCAGCAGTGTTCTCTCCTCTACGGAGCAGTACTTC.